One sample yielded the 22 T cell receptor beta chains listed below, sequenced in a study of blood T cell repertoires in COVID-19. Assay: immunoSEQ multiplex PCR; the TCRdb copy retains only in-frame clones and omits some. This sample carries about 240,000 clones, 65% to 90% of them seen once, and the ten largest clones take approximately 4.5%. Material for sequencing was peripheral blood. These receptors were taken from a woman in her seventies with acute or convalescent COVID-19.

CDR3 nucleotides: TGTGCCAGCAGCTTATTCGACAGGGCGTCCTACGAGCAGTACTTC. The encoded protein is CASSLFDRASYEQYF. The chain carries TRBV5-6 and TRBJ2-7; 7 bases align to TRBD1. The CDR3 covers 15 residues. Germline V gives CDR1 SGHDT, CDR2 YYEEEE. Trimming at V came to 2 bases and at J to 1 base, leaving 6 bases not matched to a gene. The full variable domain, in which reference TRBV5-6 and TRBJ2-7 provide the parts outside the CDR3, is DAGVTQSPTHLIKTRGQQVTLRCSPKSGHDTVSWYQQALGQGPQFIFQYYEEEERQRGNFPDRFSGHQFPNYSSELNVNALLLGDSALYLCASSLFDRASYEQYFGPGTRLTVT.

The count of this clone is one. The V and J genes are TRBV11-2 and TRBJ2-3, with a possible D match to TRBD1 (6 bases). CDR1 is SGHAT, CDR2 FQNNGV, per germline. The CDR3 extends over 15 amino acids. V shed 5 bases and J shed 2 bases, with 14 bases lying between them. Here the CDR3 DNA reads TGTGCCAGCAGCCCTCGACAGGTCAACACAGATACGCAGTATTTT. Protein sequence: CASSPRQVNTDTQYF.

This chain uses TRBV15 with TRBJ1-2; no reliable D call. The CDR3 runs 13 residues. V was clipped by 2 bases and J by 3 bases, with 7 bases between them. Germline assignment: CDR1 LNHNV and CDR2 YYDKDF (reference sequence). The CDR3 reads CATSRPPDYGYTF. CDR3 coding DNA: TGTGCCACCAGCAGACCCCCCGACTATGGCTACACCTTC.

The chain combines TRBV23-1 with TRBJ1-5; possibly TRBD1 for D (5 bases). TRBV23-1 is an ORF, with its function uncertain. The germline V and J ends were trimmed by 6 bases and 1 base, with 31 bases remaining between them. This CDR3 is built from 21 residues. CDR3: CASRQKVTLGTGEESNQPQHF. Here the CDR3 DNA reads TGCGCCAGCAGGCAAAAGGTGACATTAGGGACGGGAGAGGAGAGCAATCAGCCCCAGCATTTT.

The chain combines TRBV19 with TRBJ1-1; 7 bases match TRBD1. J gave up 5 bases and V 3 bases, and 6 bases lay outside the gene matches. CDR3 size: 14 residues. Germline CDR1 reads LNHDA; CDR2 reads SQIVND (reference sequence). The CDR3 spells CASSMNRGGTEAFF. CDR3 sequence (DNA): TGTGCCAGTAGTATGAACAGGGGAGGAACTGAAGCTTTCTTT.

The gene calls are TRBV9 and TRBJ1-4, with D possibly matching TRBD1 (5 bases). The CDR3 extends over 15 amino acids. Germline values: CDR1 SGDLS, CDR2 YYNGEE. Trimming took 0 bases from V and 0 from J, leaving 6 bases between them. CDR3 coding DNA: TGTGCCAGCAGCGTAGGGACATCAACTAATGAAAAACTGTTTTTT. This translates into CASSVGTSTNEKLFF.

The chain combines TRBV7-9 with TRBJ2-1; 12 bases align to TRBD1. The germline V gene encodes CDR1 SEHNR and CDR2 FQNEAQ (reference sequence). The CDR3 sequence is 15 residues long. V lost 5 bases to trimming and J lost 7 bases; unmatched junction nucleotides: 6. The CDR3 is CASSPGTGGGNEQFF. The CDR3 DNA follows: TGTGCCAGCAGCCCCGGGACAGGGGGCGGGAATGAGCAGTTCTTC.

The V call is TRBV4-3, the J call TRBJ2-1; TRBD2 aligns across 8 bases. Germline CDR1 LGHNA, CDR2 YSLEER. This CDR3 spans 15 amino acids. The trim removed 2 bases at V and 6 bases at J, leaving 6 bases unmatched. CDR3 DNA: TGCGCCAGCAGCCAACCCGGGGGGGCCCCCAATGAGCAGTTCTTC. This sequence encodes CASSQPGGAPNEQFF.

This clone was seen a few times. The V and J genes are TRBV4-2 and TRBJ2-7; 9 bases map to TRBD2. Unmatched junction bases numbered 8, after V lost 0 bases and J lost 2 bases. The CDR3 contains 17 residues. In germline, CDR1 is LGHNA, CDR2 YNFKEQ. The CDR3 loop reads CASSQDGSSGGTYEQYF. CDR3 bases: TGTGCCAGCAGCCAAGATGGAAGTAGCGGGGGAACCTACGAGCAGTACTTC.

The chain is built from TRBV6-5 and TRBJ2-3; possible D gene TRBD2, 6 bases. In germline, CDR1 is MNHEY, CDR2 SVGAGI. With 4 bases removed from V and 0 bases from J, the gap between germline ends came to 8 bases. The CDR3 covers 14 residues. CDR3: CASSWGGSTDTQYF. CDR3 nucleotides: TGTGCCAGCAGTTGGGGAGGTAGCACAGATACGCAGTATTTT.

The chain has TRBV9 and TRBJ2-7; TRBD1 matches 7 bases. The CDR3 has 14 amino acids. Germline CDR1 is SGDLS and CDR2 is YYNGEE. Trimming removed 3 bases from V and 0 bases from J; junction bases left unmatched: 3. The CDR3 nucleotides are TGTGCCAGCAGCGAGGGGGCTTTCTCCTACGAGCAGTACTTC. As protein: CASSEGAFSYEQYF.

The chain recombines TRBV19 with TRBJ1-3; a weak D match, TRBD1 (5 bases). V was cut by 11 bases and J by 4 bases, with 15 bases left in between. This CDR3 is 13 amino acids long. Per germline, CDR1 LNHDA and CDR2 SQIVND (reference sequence). CDR3 amino acids: CAVGGTVGNTIYF. CDR3 coding DNA: TGTGCCGTAGGAGGGACCGTAGGAAACACCATATATTTT.

The chain is built from TRBV9 and TRBJ2-7; D remains unclear. Germline assignment: CDR1 SGDLS and CDR2 YYNGEE. Trimming removed 0 bases at V and 0 bases at J, with 7 bases between. The CDR3 covers 14 residues. The CDR3 sequence is CASSVGQDSYEQYF. The CDR3, as DNA: TGTGCCAGCAGCGTAGGCCAGGACTCCTACGAGCAGTACTTC.

The gene calls are TRBV2 and TRBJ1-2; 7 bases line up with TRBD1. This CDR3 contains 14 residues. CDR1 is SNHLY, CDR2 FYNNEI, per germline. V trimming: 0 bases; J trimming: 7 bases; junction bases outside the gene matches: 5. In DNA form, the CDR3 reads TGTGCCAGCAGTGAAGCTGACAGGGTCGCTGGCTACACCTTC. This codes for CASSEADRVAGYTF.

The CDR3 sequence is CASSAGDGETQYF. The CDR3 coding sequence is TGTGCCAGCAGCGCAGGGGATGGGGAGACCCAGTACTTC. This chain uses TRBV5-7 with TRBJ2-5, with a tentative D call TRBD1 (6 bases). TRBV5-7 is annotated as an ORF whose role is uncertain. This CDR3 is built from 13 residues. The V end lost 4 bases, the J end lost 5 bases, and 12 bases lay between the germline ends.

The V call is TRBV7-9, the J call TRBJ2-2; 10 positions agree with TRBD1. The germline V gene encodes CDR1 SEHNR and CDR2 FQNEAQ (reference sequence). The CDR3 runs to 15 residues. The junction had 8 bases not matched to a gene; V was cut back by 6 bases and J by 7 bases. In DNA, the CDR3 is TGTGCCAGCAGTCCCGGGACAGGGGCGGACGGGGAGCTGTTTTTT. Protein product: CASSPGTGADGELFF.

This chain connects TRBV6-2 or TRBV6-3 to TRBJ2-4; weak D call: TRBD2 (6 bases). The CDR3 extends over 13 amino acids. V was trimmed by 3 bases and J by 5 bases, leaving 8 bases between them. Germline V gives CDR1 MNHEY, CDR2 SVGEGT. CDR3 DNA: TGTGCCAGCAGTTATACGGGAGAAAACATTCAGTACTTC. The encoded protein is CASSYTGENIQYF.

The chain couples TRBV6-2 or TRBV6-3 to TRBJ2-1; 8 bases are a match to TRBD1. The CDR3 spans 15 residues. The V gene end was trimmed by 5 bases and the J gene end by 3 bases; junction bases not matched to a gene: 6. Germline V CDR1 and CDR2: MNHEY, SVGEGT. CDR3 sequence reads: CASSTRQGNYNEQFF. The CDR3 DNA reads as TGTGCCAGCAGTACTCGACAGGGGAACTACAATGAGCAGTTCTTC.

This chain links TRBV5-6 with TRBJ1-1; 8 bases agree with TRBD1. This CDR3 has 16 residues. V was clipped by 0 bases and J by 3 bases; unmatched bases: 7. Germline-derived CDR1 and CDR2 are SGHDT and YYEEEE. This CDR3 reads CASSLESGTGYTEAFF. CDR3 coding DNA: TGTGCCAGCAGCTTGGAGTCCGGGACAGGCTACACTGAAGCTTTCTTT.

This chain links TRBV28 with TRBJ1-6; D perhaps matches TRBD1 (5 bases). Germline V gene lookup returns CDR1 MDHEN and CDR2 SYDVKM. The CDR3 runs to 14 residues. The V end lost 6 bases, the J end lost 15 bases, and 21 bases lay between the germline ends. CDR3 sequence: CASRVGGTTWGLHF. CDR3 coding DNA: TGTGCCAGCAGGGTCGGGGGGACCACATGGGGCCTCCACTTT.

V usage is TRBV4-1 and J usage is TRBJ2-3; D remains ambiguous. The CDR3 spans 12 residues. Germline loops: CDR1 MGHRA, CDR2 YSYEKL. V was cut by 3 bases and J by 3 bases, with 4 bases left in between. The CDR3 region has the DNA TGCGCCAGCAGCCATTATACAGATACGCAGTATTTT. Translated: CASSHYTDTQYF.

The CDR3: CASSLFVGTGGTWNEQFF. The CDR3 region has the DNA TGTGCCAGCAGTTTATTTGTGGGGACAGGGGGTACGTGGAATGAGCAGTTCTTC. The rearrangement joins TRBV27 to TRBJ2-1; 11 nucleotides agree with TRBD1. The CDR3 sequence is 18 residues long. Germline V CDR1 and CDR2: MNHEY, SMNVEV (reference sequence). V lost 1 base, J lost 7 bases, and 12 bases stayed unmatched.